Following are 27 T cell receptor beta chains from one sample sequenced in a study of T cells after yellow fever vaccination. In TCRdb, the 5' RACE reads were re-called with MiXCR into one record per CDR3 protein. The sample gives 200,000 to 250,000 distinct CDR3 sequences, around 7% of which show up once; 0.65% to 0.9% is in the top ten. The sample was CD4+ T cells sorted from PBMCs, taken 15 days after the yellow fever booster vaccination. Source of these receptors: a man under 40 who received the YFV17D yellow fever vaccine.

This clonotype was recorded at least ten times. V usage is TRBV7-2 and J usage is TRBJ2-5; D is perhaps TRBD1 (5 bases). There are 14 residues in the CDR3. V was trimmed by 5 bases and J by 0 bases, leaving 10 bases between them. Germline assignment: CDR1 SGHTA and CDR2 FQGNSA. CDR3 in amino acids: CASSRDRNQETQYF. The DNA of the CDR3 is TGTGCCAGCAGCCGCGACAGAAACCAAGAGACCCAGTACTTC.

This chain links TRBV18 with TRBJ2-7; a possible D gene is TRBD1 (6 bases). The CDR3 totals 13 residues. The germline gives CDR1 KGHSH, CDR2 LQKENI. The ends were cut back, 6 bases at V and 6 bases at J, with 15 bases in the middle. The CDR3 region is CASSTRTDSEQYF. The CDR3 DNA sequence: TGTGCCAGCTCGACACGGACAGACAGCGAGCAGTACTTC. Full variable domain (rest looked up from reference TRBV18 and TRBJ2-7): NAGVMQNPRHLVRRRGQEARLRCSPMKGHSHVYWYRQLPEEGLKFMVYLQKENIIDESGMPKERFSAEFPKEGPSILRIQQVVRGDSAAYFCASSTRTDSEQYFGPGTRLTVT.

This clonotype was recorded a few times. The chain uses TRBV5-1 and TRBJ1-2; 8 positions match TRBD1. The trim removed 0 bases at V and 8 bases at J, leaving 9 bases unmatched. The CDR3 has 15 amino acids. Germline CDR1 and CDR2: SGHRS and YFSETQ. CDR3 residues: CASSLDPTGAGGYTF. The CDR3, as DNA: TGCGCCAGCAGCTTGGATCCGACAGGGGCAGGCGGCTACACCTTC.

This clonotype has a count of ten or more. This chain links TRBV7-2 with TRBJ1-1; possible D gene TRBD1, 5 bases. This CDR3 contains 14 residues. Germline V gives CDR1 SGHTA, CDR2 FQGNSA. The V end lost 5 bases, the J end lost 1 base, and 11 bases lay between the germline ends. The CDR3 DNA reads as TGTGCCAGCAGCCCGAGGAGGGGGAACACTGAAGCTTTCTTT. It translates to CASSPRRGNTEAFF.

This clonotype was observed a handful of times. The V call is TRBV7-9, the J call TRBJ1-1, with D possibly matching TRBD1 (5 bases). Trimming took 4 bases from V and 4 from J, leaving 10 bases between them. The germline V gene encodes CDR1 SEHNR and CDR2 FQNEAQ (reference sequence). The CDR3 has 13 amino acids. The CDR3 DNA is TGTGCCAGCAGCTCGCAGGGCCCCACTGAAGCTTTCTTT. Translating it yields CASSSQGPTEAFF.

The CDR3 DNA is TGTGCCAGCTCACCACCGCGTCCTGGGGCCAACGTCCTGACTTTC. Translated: CASSPPRPGANVLTF. The J gene is TRBJ2-6, the V gene TRBV18; no reliable D call. CDR1 and CDR2 from the germline V gene are KGHSH and LQKENI. The CDR3 extends over 15 amino acids. Trimming removed 0 bases from V and 2 bases from J, with 5 bases in between.

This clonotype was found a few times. CDR3 nucleotides: TGTGCCAGCAGCACGGGACTAGCGGGGCACAATGAGCAGTTCTTC. It translates to CASSTGLAGHNEQFF. V is TRBV7-2 and J is TRBJ2-1; 13 bases are shared with TRBD2. This CDR3 has 15 residues. Germline V gene sequence: CDR1 SGHTA, CDR2 FQGNSA. V lost 5 bases and J lost 5; bases outside the gene matches: 3. The full variable domain, its missing parts supplied by reference TRBV7-2 and TRBJ2-1, is GAGVSQSPSNKVTEKGKDVELRCDPISGHTALYWYRQSLGQGLEFLIYFQGNSAPDKSGLPSDRFSAERTGGSVSTLTIQRTQQEDSAVYLCASSTGLAGHNEQFFGPGTRLTVL.

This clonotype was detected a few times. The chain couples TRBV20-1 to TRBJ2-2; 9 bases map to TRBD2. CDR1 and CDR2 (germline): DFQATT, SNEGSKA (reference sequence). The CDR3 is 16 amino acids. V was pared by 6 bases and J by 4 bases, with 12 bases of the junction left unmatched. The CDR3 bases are TGCAGTGCGAGACACCTAGCGGGAAAAGGCACCGGGGAGCTGTTTTTT. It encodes CSARHLAGKGTGELFF.

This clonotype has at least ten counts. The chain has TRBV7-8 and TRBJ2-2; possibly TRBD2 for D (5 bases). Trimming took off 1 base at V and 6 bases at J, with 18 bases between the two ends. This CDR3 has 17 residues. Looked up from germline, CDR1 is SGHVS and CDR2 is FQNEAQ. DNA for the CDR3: TGTGCCAGCAGCTTAGTTGGGAACCAGAACGGGGCCGGGGAGCTGTTTTTT. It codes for CASSLVGNQNGAGELFF.

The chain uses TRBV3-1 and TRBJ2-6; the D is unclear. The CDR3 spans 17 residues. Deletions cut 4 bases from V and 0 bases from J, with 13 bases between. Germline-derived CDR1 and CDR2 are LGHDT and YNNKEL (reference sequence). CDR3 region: CASSPGVGPSGANVLTF. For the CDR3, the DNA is TGTGCCAGCAGCCCTGGGGTAGGCCCCTCTGGGGCCAACGTCCTGACTTTC.

The CDR3 sequence: CSASRRGWGNSYNEQFF. For the CDR3, the DNA is TGCAGTGCTAGTCGGCGGGGTTGGGGAAACTCCTACAATGAGCAGTTCTTC. The chain employs TRBV20-1 and TRBJ2-1; possible D gene TRBD2, 6 bases. V shed 3 bases and J shed 0 bases, with 18 bases lying between them. This CDR3 comprises 17 residues. The germline gives CDR1 DFQATT, CDR2 SNEGSKA (reference sequence).

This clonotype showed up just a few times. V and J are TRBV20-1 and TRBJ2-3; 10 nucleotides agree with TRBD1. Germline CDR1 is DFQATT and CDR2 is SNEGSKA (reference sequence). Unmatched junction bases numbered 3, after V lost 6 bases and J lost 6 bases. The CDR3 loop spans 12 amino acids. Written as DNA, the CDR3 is TGCAGTGCCACGGACAGGGGGGATACGCAGTATTTT. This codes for CSATDRGDTQYF.

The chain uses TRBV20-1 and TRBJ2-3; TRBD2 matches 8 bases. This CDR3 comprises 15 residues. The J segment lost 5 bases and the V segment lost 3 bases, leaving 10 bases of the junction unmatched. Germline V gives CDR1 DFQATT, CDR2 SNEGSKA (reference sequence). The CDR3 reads CSASPYVGRGDTQYF. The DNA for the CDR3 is TGCAGTGCTAGTCCCTATGTCGGGAGGGGAGATACGCAGTATTTT.

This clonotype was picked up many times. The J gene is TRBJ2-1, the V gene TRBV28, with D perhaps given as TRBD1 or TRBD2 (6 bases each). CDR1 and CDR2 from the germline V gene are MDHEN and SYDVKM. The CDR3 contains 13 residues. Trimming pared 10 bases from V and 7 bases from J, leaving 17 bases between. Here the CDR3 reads CATGGQVPNEQFF. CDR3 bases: TGTGCCACCGGGGGCCAGGTTCCGAATGAGCAGTTCTTC.

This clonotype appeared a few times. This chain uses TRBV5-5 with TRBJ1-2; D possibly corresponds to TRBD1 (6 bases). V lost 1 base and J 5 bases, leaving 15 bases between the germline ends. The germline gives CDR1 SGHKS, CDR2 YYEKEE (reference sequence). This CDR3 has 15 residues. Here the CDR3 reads CASSLQLAGAYGYTF. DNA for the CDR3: TGTGCCAGCAGCTTGCAATTGGCAGGGGCATATGGCTACACCTTC. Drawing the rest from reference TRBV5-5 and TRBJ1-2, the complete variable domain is DAGVTQSPTHLIKTRGQQVTLRCSPISGHKSVSWYQQVLGQGPQFIFQYYEKEERGRGNFPDRFSARQFPNYSSELNVNALLLGDSALYLCASSLQLAGAYGYTFGSGTRLTVV.

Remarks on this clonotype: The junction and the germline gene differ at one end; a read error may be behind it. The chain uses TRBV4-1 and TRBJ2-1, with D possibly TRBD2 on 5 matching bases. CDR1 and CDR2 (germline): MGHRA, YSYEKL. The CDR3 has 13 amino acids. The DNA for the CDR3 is TGCGCCAGCAGCCAAGAGGATTCGTCTAGCCGGTACTTC. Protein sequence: CASSQEDSSSRYF.

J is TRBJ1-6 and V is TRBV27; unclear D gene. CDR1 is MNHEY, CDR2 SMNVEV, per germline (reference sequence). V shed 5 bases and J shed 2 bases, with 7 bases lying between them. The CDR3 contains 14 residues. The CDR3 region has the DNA TGTGCCAGCAGTCAGGAACCCTATAATTCACCCCTCCACTTT. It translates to CASSQEPYNSPLHF.

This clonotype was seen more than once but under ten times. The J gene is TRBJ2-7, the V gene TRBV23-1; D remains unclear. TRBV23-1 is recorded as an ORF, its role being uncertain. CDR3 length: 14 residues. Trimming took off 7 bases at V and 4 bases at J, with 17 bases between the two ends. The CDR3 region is CASIPLETWYEQYF. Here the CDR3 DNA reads TGCGCCAGCATACCCCTTGAAACATGGTACGAGCAGTACTTC.

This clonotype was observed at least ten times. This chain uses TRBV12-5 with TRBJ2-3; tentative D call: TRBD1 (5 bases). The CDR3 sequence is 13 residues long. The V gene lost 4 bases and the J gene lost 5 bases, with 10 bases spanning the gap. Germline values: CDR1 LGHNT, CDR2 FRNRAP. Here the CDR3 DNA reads TGTGCTAGTGGTTCATCAGGGTTAGATACGCAGTATTTT. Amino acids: CASGSSGLDTQYF.

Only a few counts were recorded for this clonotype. CDR3 sequence (DNA): TGTGCCAGCAGAATCGGCGGGACCCAAGAGACCCAGTACTTC. Translation gives CASRIGGTQETQYF. This chain uses TRBV7-2 with TRBJ2-5; TRBD2 is a possible D gene (6 bases). The V and J ends lost 6 bases and 1 base respectively, with 12 bases between them. CDR1 and CDR2 (germline): SGHTA, FQGNSA. The CDR3 has 14 residues.

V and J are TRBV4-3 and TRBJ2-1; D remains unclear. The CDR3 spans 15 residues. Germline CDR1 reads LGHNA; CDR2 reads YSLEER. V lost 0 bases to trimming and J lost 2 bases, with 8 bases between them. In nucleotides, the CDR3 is TGCGCCAGCAGCCAAGACCTGGGCGCCTACAATGAGCAGTTCTTC. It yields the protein CASSQDLGAYNEQFF.

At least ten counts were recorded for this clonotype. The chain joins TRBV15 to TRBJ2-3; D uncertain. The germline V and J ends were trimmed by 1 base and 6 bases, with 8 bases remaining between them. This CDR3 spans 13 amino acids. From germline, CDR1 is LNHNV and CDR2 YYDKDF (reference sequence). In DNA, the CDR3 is TGTGCCACCAGCAGAGTGCGGACGGATACGCAGTATTTT. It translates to CATSRVRTDTQYF.

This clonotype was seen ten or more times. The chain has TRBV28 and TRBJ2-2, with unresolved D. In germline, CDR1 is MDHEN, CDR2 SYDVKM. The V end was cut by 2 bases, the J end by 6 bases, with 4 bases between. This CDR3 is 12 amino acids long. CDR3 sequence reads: CASSLLAGELFF. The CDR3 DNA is TGTGCCAGCAGTTTACTCGCCGGGGAGCTGTTTTTT.

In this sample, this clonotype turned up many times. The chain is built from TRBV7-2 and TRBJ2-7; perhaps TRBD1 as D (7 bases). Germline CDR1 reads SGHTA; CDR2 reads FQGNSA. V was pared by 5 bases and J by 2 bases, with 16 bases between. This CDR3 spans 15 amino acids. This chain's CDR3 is CASSLRQGGTYEQYF. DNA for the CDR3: TGTGCCAGCAGCCTAAGACAGGGAGGTACCTACGAGCAGTACTTC.

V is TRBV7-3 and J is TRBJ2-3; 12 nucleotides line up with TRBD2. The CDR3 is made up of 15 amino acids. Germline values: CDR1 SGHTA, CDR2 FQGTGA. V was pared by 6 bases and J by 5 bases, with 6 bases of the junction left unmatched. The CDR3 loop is CASSQLAGGRDTQYF. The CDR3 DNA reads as TGTGCCAGCAGTCAACTAGCGGGAGGCCGAGATACGCAGTATTTT.

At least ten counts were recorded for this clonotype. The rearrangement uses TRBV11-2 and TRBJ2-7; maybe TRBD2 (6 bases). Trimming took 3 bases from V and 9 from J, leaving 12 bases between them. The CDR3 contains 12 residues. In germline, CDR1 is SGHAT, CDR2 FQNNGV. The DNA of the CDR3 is TGTGCCAGCAGCTTCCAAGGAGGGTGGCAGTACTTC. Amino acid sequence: CASSFQGGWQYF.

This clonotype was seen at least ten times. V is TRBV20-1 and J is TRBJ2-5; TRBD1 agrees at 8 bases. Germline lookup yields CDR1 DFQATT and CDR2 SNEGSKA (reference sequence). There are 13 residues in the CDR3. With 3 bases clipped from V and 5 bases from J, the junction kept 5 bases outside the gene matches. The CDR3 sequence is CSARTGVFETQYF. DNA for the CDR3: TGCAGTGCTAGGACAGGGGTTTTCGAGACCCAGTACTTC.